This T cell receptor (beta chain) was obtained from a study of blood T cell repertoires in COVID-19. Across the study: Acute and convalescent COVID-19 samples came from the United States, Italy and Spain. T cells, B-cell-depleted T cells, or PBMCs provided the cDNA or gDNA that served as material.

After removal of 1 base from V and 3 bases from J, the junction contained 11 bases not matched to a gene. CDR1 and CDR2 from the germline V gene are MDHEN and SYDVKM. The CDR3 is made up of 18 amino acids. The data were produced by immunoSEQ multiplex PCR, yet TCRdb's version contains in-frame clones alone and is incomplete. Of 350,000 to 450,000 clones listed, roughly 86% are singletons. Clinical history as reported by participants underpinned cohort assignment. Either two negative PCRs, clearance, or symptom resolution qualified Cohort 3 donors as recovered. This clone was detected once. The sequence came from a woman in her twenties or thirties who had recovered from COVID-19. The chain joins TRBV28 to TRBJ2-7; 11 bases agree with TRBD2. Sequenced input: PBMCs or T cells enriched from blood (not recorded which). The CDR3 reads CASSLFVLAGGLIYEQYF. Here the CDR3 DNA reads TGTGCCAGCAGTTTATTCGTGCTAGCGGGAGGCCTGATCTACGAGCAGTACTTC.